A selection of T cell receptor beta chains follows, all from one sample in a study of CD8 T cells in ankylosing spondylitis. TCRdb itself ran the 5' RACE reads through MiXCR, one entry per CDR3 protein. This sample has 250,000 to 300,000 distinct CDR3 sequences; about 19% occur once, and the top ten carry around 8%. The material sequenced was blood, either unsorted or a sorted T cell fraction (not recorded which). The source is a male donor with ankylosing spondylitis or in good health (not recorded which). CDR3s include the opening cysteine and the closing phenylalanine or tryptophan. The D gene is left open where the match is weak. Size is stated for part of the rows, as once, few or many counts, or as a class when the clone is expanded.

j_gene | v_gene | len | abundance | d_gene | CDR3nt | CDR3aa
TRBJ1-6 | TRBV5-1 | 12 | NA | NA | TGCGCCAGCAGCTTAGGGGGATCACCCCTCCACTTT | CASSLGGSPLHF
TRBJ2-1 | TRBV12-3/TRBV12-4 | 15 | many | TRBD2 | TGTGCCAGCAGTCCCGGTAGCGGGGGGATCAATGAGCAGTTCTTC | CASSPGSGGINEQFF
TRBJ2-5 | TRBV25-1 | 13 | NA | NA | TGTGCCAGCAGTCAAAAGGGCTGGGAGACCCAGTACTTC | CASSQKGWETQYF
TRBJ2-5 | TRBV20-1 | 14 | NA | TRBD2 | TGCAGTGCTCAGGGACTAGCGGGAGTAGAGACCCAGTACTTC | CSAQGLAGVETQYF
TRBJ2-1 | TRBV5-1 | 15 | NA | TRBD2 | TGCGCCAGCAGCCCTCCGGGACTAGCAAAGGGTGAGCAGTTCTTC | CASSPPGLAKGEQFF
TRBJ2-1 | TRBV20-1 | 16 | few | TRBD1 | TGCAGTGCTAGGAGCTTACAGGGGGCTTCCTACAATGAGCAGTTCTTC | CSARSLQGASYNEQFF
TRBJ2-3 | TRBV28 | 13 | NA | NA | TGTGCCAGCAGTTTAGGAGGGGGAAGTACGCAGTATTTT | CASSLGGGSTQYF
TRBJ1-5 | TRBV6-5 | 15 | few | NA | TGTGCCAGCAGATTACAGGGTGGAAGCAATCAGCCCCAGCATTTT | CASRLQGGSNQPQHF
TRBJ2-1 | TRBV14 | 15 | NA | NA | TGTGCCAGCAGCCAAGCAGGGCGCGCGTACAATGAGCAGTTCTTC | CASSQAGRAYNEQFF
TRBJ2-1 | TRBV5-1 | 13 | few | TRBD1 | TGCGCCAGCAGCTATGACAGGGCCAGTGAGCAGTTCTTC | CASSYDRASEQFF
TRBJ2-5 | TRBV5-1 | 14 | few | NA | TGCGCCAGCAGCCCGTCCGTGGGTTCGGAGACCCAGTACTTC | CASSPSVGSETQYF
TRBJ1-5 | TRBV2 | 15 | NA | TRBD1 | TGTGCCAGCACTCTCGACAGGGCCTACAATCAGCCCCAGCATTTT | CASTLDRAYNQPQHF
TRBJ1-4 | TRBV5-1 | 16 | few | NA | TGCGCCAGCAGCTTGGCGGGGGGCGAAGGTAATGAAAAACTGTTTTTT | CASSLAGGEGNEKLFF
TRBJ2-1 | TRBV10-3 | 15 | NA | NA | TGTGCCATCAGTGAGTCGAAAGGGGGGCGCAATGAGCAGTTCTTC | CAISESKGGRNEQFF
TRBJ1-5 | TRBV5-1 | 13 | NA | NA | TGCGCCAGCAGAGAGGGTTCGGGGCAGCCCCAGCATTTT | CASREGSGQPQHF
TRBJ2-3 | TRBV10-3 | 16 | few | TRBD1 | TGTGCCATCAGTGGGGCGGGGACAGGGGGCGCAGATACGCAGTATTTT | CAISGAGTGGADTQYF
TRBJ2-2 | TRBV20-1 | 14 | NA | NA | TGCAGTGCGCCTCGTCTTGTGGGCACCGGGGAGCTGTTTTTT | CSAPRLVGTGELFF
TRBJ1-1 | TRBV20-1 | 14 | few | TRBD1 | TGCAGTGCTAGGACAGGGGGCGGTTACACTGAAGCTTTCTTT | CSARTGGGYTEAFF
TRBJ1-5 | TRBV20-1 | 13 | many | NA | TGCAGTGCTATCCAATCCAGCAATCAGCCCCAGCATTTT | CSAIQSSNQPQHF
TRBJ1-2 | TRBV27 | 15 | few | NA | TGTGCCAGCAGTTTTCAGGGCGGAGATAACTATGGCTACACCTTC | CASSFQGGDNYGYTF
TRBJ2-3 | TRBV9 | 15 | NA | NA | TGTGCCAGCAGCGGACATGGGTCTAGCACAGATACGCAGTATTTT | CASSGHGSSTDTQYF
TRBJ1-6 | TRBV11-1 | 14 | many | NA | TGTGCCAGCAGCTTAGGAGGAACAAATTCACCCCTCCACTTT | CASSLGGTNSPLHF
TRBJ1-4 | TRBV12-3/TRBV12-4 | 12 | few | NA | TGTGCCAGCAGTCCGGCGGGTGAAAAACTGTTTTTT | CASSPAGEKLFF
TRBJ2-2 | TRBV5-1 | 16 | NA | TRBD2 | TGCGCCAGCAGCGGGACTAGCGGGAGTTTGGCCGGGGAGCTGTTTTTT | CASSGTSGSLAGELFF
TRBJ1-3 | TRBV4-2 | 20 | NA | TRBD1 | TGTGCCAGCAGCCAAGATCAAGGTGGACAGGGGAGTTACTCTGGAAACACCATATATTTT | CASSQDQGGQGSYSGNTIYF
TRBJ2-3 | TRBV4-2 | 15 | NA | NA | TGTGCCAGCAGCCAAGGGGCTCAGGGATACGATACGCAGTATTTT | CASSQGAQGYDTQYF
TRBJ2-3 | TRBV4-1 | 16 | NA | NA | TGCGCCAGCAGCCAAGATCCGGACTGGAGCACAGATACGCAGTATTTT | CASSQDPDWSTDTQYF
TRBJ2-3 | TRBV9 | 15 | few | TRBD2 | TGTGCCAGCACCCAACTAGCGCGCAGCACAGATACGCAGTATTTT | CASTQLARSTDTQYF
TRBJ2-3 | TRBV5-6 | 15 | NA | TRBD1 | TGTGCCAGCAGCCGGGACAGAGGAGACACAGATACGCAGTATTTT | CASSRDRGDTDTQYF
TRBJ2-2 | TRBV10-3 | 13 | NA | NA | TGTGCCGCGACGGGTGGTAACACCGGGGAGCTGTTTTTT | CAATGGNTGELFF
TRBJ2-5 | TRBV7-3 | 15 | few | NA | TGTGCCAGCAGCTTGGGGGGTCCGAACCAAGAGACCCAGTACTTC | CASSLGGPNQETQYF
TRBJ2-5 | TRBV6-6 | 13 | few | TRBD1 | TGTGCCGCGGGCCGGGACAGCCAAGAGACCCAGTACTTC | CAAGRDSQETQYF
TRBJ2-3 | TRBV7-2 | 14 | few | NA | TGTGCCAGCAGCCAGGGTAGGAACTGGGATACGCAGTATTTT | CASSQGRNWDTQYF
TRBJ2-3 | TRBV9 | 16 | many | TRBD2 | TGTGCCAGCAGCCCGATAGCGGGGCGAAGCACAGATACGCAGTATTTT | CASSPIAGRSTDTQYF
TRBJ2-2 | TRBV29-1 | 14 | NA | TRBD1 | TGCGCCGGACAGGGGGCGCAGAGGACCGGGGAGCTGTTTTTT | CAGQGAQRTGELFF
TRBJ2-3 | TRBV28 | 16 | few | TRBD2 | TGTGCCAGCAGCGTCCTAGCGGGCTCTAGTACAGATACGCAGTATTTT | CASSVLAGSSTDTQYF
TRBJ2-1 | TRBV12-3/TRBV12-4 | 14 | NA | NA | TGTGCCAGCCATAAAGGAGGAGCCTACAATGAGCAGTTCTTC | CASHKGGAYNEQFF
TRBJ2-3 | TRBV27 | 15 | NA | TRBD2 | TGTGCCAGCAGTGTCCTTGGCGGGGGGGCCGATACGCAGTATTTT | CASSVLGGGADTQYF
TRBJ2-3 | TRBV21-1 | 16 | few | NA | TGTGCCAGCAGCAAAGTCCGGACTAGCGGGAAAGATACGCAGTATTTT | CASSKVRTSGKDTQYF
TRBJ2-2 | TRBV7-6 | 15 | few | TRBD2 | TGTGCCAGCAGCCCGACTAGCGGTATTACCGGGGAGCTGTTTTTT | CASSPTSGITGELFF
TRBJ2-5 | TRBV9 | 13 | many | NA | TGTGCCAGCAGCGTAGCTGTCCAAGAGACCCAGTACTTC | CASSVAVQETQYF
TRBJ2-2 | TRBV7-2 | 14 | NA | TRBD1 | TGTGCCAGCAGCCTAACAGGGGCGGAACGGGAGCTGTTTTTT | CASSLTGAERELFF
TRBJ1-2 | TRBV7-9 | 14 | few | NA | TGTGCCAGCAGCGGAAGATTGGAGAACTATGGCTACACCTTC | CASSGRLENYGYTF
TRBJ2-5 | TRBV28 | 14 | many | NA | TGTGCCAGCAGTGGGAGCGGGCCCCAAGAGACCCAGTACTTC | CASSGSGPQETQYF
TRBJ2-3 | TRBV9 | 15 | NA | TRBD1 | TGTGCCAGCAGTGGAGGACAGGGAAACACAGATACGCAGTATTTT | CASSGGQGNTDTQYF
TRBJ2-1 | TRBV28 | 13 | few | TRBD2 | TGTGCCAGCTTTGGGGGGGCCTACAATGAGCAGTTCTTC | CASFGGAYNEQFF
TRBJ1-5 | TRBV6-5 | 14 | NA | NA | TGTGCCAGCAGTAACAGGGATGGGGTTCAGCCCCAGCATTTT | CASSNRDGVQPQHF
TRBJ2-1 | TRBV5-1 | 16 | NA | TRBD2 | TGCGCCAGCAAACTAGCGGGAGCGATCTCCTACAATGAGCAGTTCTTC | CASKLAGAISYNEQFF